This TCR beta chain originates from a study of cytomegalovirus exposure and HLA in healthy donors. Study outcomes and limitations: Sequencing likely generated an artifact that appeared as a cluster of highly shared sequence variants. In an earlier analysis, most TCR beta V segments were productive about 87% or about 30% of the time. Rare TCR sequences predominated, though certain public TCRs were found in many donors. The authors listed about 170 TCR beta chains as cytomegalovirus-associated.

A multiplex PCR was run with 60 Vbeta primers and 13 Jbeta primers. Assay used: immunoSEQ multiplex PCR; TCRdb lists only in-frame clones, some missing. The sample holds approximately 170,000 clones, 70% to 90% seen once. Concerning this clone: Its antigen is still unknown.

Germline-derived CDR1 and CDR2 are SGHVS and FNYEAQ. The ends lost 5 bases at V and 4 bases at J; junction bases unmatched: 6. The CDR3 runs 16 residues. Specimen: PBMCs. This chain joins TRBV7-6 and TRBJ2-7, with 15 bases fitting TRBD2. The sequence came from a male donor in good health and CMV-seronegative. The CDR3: CASSHSGTSGRYEQYF. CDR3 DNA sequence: TGTGCCAGCAGCCATTCCGGGACTAGCGGGAGGTACGAGCAGTACTTC. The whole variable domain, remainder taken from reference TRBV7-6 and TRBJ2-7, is GAGVSQSPRYKVTKRGQDVALRCDPISGHVSLYWYRQALGQGPEFLTYFNYEAQQDKSGLPNDRFSAERPEGSISTLTIQRTEQRDSAMYRCASSHSGTSGRYEQYFGPGTRLTVT.